These T cell receptor beta chains were read from a single sample in a study of metastatic and nonmetastatic thyroid tumors. TCRdb re-analyzed the PCR reads using MiXCR. The data show roughly 15,000 clones, with around 36% seen just once and 7% to 7.5% held by the top ten. Sequenced material: tumor tissue. The receptor set was obtained from a female donor with papillary thyroid cancer or a benign thyroid nodule (not recorded which). Some clones in this sample may be carry-over from other donors' samples. CDR3s include the opening cysteine and the closing phenylalanine or tryptophan. The order of the fields is clone size, V gene, J gene, D gene, CDR3 DNA, CDR3 protein. The D gene is left open where the match is weak. The listing skips clone size in some rows; elsewhere it reads once, few, many or a size class.

clone_size: medium-sized; v_call: TRBV20-1; j_call: TRBJ1-3; d_call: TRBD1; cdr3_nt: TGCAGTGCCCGCGACAGGGGCGCTGGAAACACCATATATTTT; cdr3_aa: CSARDRGAGNTIYF
clone_size: -; v_call: TRBV16; j_call: TRBJ2-7; d_call: TRBD1; cdr3_nt: TGTGCCAGCACCCCCCGCGGGACAGGGGGCCCGGGGGAGGAGCAGTACTTC; cdr3_aa: CASTPRGTGGPGEEQYF
clone_size: few; v_call: TRBV12-3/TRBV12-4; j_call: TRBJ2-3; d_call: TRBD1; cdr3_nt: TGTGCCAGCAGTCTGGGACAGGGACACACAGATACGCAGTATTTT; cdr3_aa: CASSLGQGHTDTQYF
clone_size: -; v_call: TRBV5-5; j_call: TRBJ2-7; d_call: -; cdr3_nt: TGTGCCAGCAGCTTACAGGATGGATCTTACGAGCAGTACTTC; cdr3_aa: CASSLQDGSYEQYF
clone_size: few; v_call: TRBV6-1; j_call: TRBJ1-2; d_call: -; cdr3_nt: TGTGCCAGCAAGGGCAAAGGAGGCTACACCTTC; cdr3_aa: CASKGKGGYTF
clone_size: few; v_call: TRBV5-1; j_call: TRBJ1-1; d_call: TRBD1; cdr3_nt: TGCGCCAGCAGCTTGGGCAGGGGGACTTTAATGAACACTGAAGCTTTCTTT; cdr3_aa: CASSLGRGTLMNTEAFF
clone_size: many; v_call: TRBV29-1; j_call: TRBJ1-5; d_call: TRBD1; cdr3_nt: TGCAGCGTTGGACCCATCAGGGGGAGTAGCAATCAGCCCCAGCATTTT; cdr3_aa: CSVGPIRGSSNQPQHF
clone_size: -; v_call: TRBV7-8; j_call: TRBJ1-6; d_call: TRBD1; cdr3_nt: TGTGCCAGCAGCCCTCAGGGACAGCCCTCCTATAATTCACCCCTCCACTTT; cdr3_aa: CASSPQGQPSYNSPLHF
clone_size: -; v_call: TRBV7-2; j_call: TRBJ1-2; d_call: -; cdr3_nt: TGTGCCAGCAGCCCAGGGCCTGGCGCCTATGGCTACACCTTC; cdr3_aa: CASSPGPGAYGYTF
clone_size: few; v_call: TRBV6-1; j_call: TRBJ1-2; d_call: -; cdr3_nt: TGTGCCAGCGACCTGTACCCGAGGGGGAACTATGGCTACACCTTC; cdr3_aa: CASDLYPRGNYGYTF
clone_size: -; v_call: TRBV10-3; j_call: TRBJ2-2; d_call: -; cdr3_nt: TGTGCCACCCAGCAAAACACCGGGGAGCTGTTTTTT; cdr3_aa: CATQQNTGELFF
clone_size: medium-sized; v_call: TRBV11-2; j_call: TRBJ1-1; d_call: TRBD1; cdr3_nt: TGTGCCAGCAGTCAAGACAGGGGGCTAACTGAAGCTTTCTTT; cdr3_aa: CASSQDRGLTEAFF
clone_size: medium-sized; v_call: TRBV7-9; j_call: TRBJ1-2; d_call: TRBD1; cdr3_nt: TGTGCCAGCAGCCCGACAGGGGAATTAGGGGGCTACACCTTC; cdr3_aa: CASSPTGELGGYTF
clone_size: -; v_call: TRBV3-1; j_call: TRBJ2-3; d_call: -; cdr3_nt: TGTGCCAGCAGACGAGGGGGGGCGGTAGATACGCAGTATTTT; cdr3_aa: CASRRGGAVDTQYF
clone_size: -; v_call: TRBV11-1; j_call: TRBJ2-3; d_call: -; cdr3_nt: TGTGCCAGCAGCTCTTCGTGGGCTAGCGGCACAGATACGCAGTATTTT; cdr3_aa: CASSSSWASGTDTQYF
clone_size: many; v_call: TRBV18; j_call: TRBJ2-1; d_call: TRBD1; cdr3_nt: TGTGCCAGCTCACCAGGGGACAGGGATATGTTCTTC; cdr3_aa: CASSPGDRDMFF
clone_size: many; v_call: TRBV6-1; j_call: TRBJ2-7; d_call: -; cdr3_nt: TGTGCCAGCAGTACCCTAGGGCCCTACGAGCAGTACTTC; cdr3_aa: CASSTLGPYEQYF
clone_size: -; v_call: TRBV30; j_call: TRBJ1-5; d_call: TRBD1; cdr3_nt: TGTGCCTTTCGTACAGGGGAATCTCCTGGGACCCAGCATTTT; cdr3_aa: CAFRTGESPGTQHF
clone_size: medium-sized; v_call: TRBV24-1; j_call: TRBJ2-5; d_call: TRBD2; cdr3_nt: TGTGCCACCAGTGACCGGTGGGGACTAGCGGGGGGGCAAGAGACCCAGTACTTC; cdr3_aa: CATSDRWGLAGGQETQYF
clone_size: many; v_call: TRBV11-1; j_call: TRBJ1-1; d_call: -; cdr3_nt: TGTGCCAGCAGCTTAGCGATTGGCTACGGGTTGGGGAACACTGAAGCTTTCTTT; cdr3_aa: CASSLAIGYGLGNTEAFF
clone_size: -; v_call: TRBV20-1; j_call: TRBJ2-7; d_call: -; cdr3_nt: TGCAGTGCCCCGACTGCCTACGAGCAGTACTTC; cdr3_aa: CSAPTAYEQYF
clone_size: many; v_call: TRBV19; j_call: TRBJ2-7; d_call: -; cdr3_nt: TGTGCCAGTAGCCCGGGACGCCACGGCGAGCAGTACTTC; cdr3_aa: CASSPGRHGEQYF
clone_size: few; v_call: TRBV19; j_call: TRBJ1-1; d_call: TRBD1; cdr3_nt: TGTGCCAGTAATCACAGGGGGCTAGTAGCTTTCTTT; cdr3_aa: CASNHRGLVAFF
clone_size: medium-sized; v_call: TRBV12-3/TRBV12-4; j_call: TRBJ1-5; d_call: -; cdr3_nt: TGTGCCAGCACTCCAGCGGTCCAGGGACTTAATCAGCCCCAGCATTTT; cdr3_aa: CASTPAVQGLNQPQHF
clone_size: -; v_call: TRBV2; j_call: TRBJ2-3; d_call: TRBD1; cdr3_nt: TGTGCCAGCGGCTCAGGACAGGTTCTTCCAGATACGCAGTATTTT; cdr3_aa: CASGSGQVLPDTQYF
clone_size: -; v_call: TRBV6-1; j_call: TRBJ1-1; d_call: -; cdr3_nt: TGTGCCACCCGACATGTCACTGAAGCTTTCTTT; cdr3_aa: CATRHVTEAFF
clone_size: -; v_call: TRBV6-1; j_call: TRBJ1-5; d_call: -; cdr3_nt: TGTGCCAGCAGTCCAGAGGGGCCCCAGCATTTT; cdr3_aa: CASSPEGPQHF
clone_size: medium-sized; v_call: TRBV7-9; j_call: TRBJ2-3; d_call: TRBD1; cdr3_nt: TGTGCCAGCAAGGGGGCCGGAGACTCTCCCACAGATACGCAGTATTTT; cdr3_aa: CASKGAGDSPTDTQYF
clone_size: few; v_call: TRBV10-2; j_call: TRBJ2-7; d_call: TRBD2; cdr3_nt: TGCGCCAGCAGGAGACAGTCTAGCGGGAGAACCTACGAGCAGTACTTC; cdr3_aa: CASRRQSSGRTYEQYF
clone_size: medium-sized; v_call: TRBV28; j_call: TRBJ1-4; d_call: -; cdr3_nt: TGTGCCACCACGGCCCGGCAATCCCGCGGAAAACTGTTTTTT; cdr3_aa: CATTARQSRGKLFF
clone_size: medium-sized; v_call: TRBV12-3/TRBV12-4; j_call: TRBJ2-2; d_call: -; cdr3_nt: TGTGCCAGCAGCCTACGTCCGGACAGTCGAAACACCGGGGAGCTGTTTTTT; cdr3_aa: CASSLRPDSRNTGELFF
clone_size: many; v_call: TRBV6-5; j_call: TRBJ1-1; d_call: -; cdr3_nt: TGTGCCAGCAGTTACTCAACCAGAGGGGACACTGAAGCTTTCTTT; cdr3_aa: CASSYSTRGDTEAFF
clone_size: medium-sized; v_call: TRBV20-1; j_call: TRBJ1-6; d_call: TRBD1; cdr3_nt: TGCAGTGCTAGACCCTGGGGACAGGGGCGCTCCTATAATTCACCCCTCCACTTT; cdr3_aa: CSARPWGQGRSYNSPLHF
clone_size: few; v_call: TRBV4-1; j_call: TRBJ2-7; d_call: -; cdr3_nt: TGCGCCAGCAGCCAACAAGTATCGGACAGAGCCTACGAGCAGTACTTC; cdr3_aa: CASSQQVSDRAYEQYF
clone_size: -; v_call: TRBV25-1; j_call: TRBJ2-7; d_call: -; cdr3_nt: TGTGCCAGCAGTGAATTTGGTGGGTCGTTTGCCTACGAGCAGTACTTC; cdr3_aa: CASSEFGGSFAYEQYF
clone_size: -; v_call: TRBV10-3; j_call: TRBJ2-2; d_call: -; cdr3_nt: TGTGCCATCAGCCCTCTTAGCGGATCGAACACCGGGGAGCTGTTTTTT; cdr3_aa: CAISPLSGSNTGELFF
clone_size: -; v_call: TRBV13; j_call: TRBJ2-3; d_call: -; cdr3_nt: TGTGCCAGCAGCTTAGCTTTCGTAAGGGGTGATACGCAGTATTTT; cdr3_aa: CASSLAFVRGDTQYF